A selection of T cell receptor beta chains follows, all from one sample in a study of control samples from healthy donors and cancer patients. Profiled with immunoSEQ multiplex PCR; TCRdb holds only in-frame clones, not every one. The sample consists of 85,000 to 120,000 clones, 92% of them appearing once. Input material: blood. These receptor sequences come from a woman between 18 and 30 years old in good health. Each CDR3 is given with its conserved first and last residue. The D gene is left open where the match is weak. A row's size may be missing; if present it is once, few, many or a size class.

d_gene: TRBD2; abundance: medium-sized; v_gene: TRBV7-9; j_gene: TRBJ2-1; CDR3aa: CASSTSGRGFF; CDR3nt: TGTGCCAGCAGCACTAGCGGGAGGGGGTTCTTC
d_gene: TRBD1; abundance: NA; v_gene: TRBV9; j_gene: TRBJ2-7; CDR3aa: CASSPRDRGLHEQYF; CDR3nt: TGTGCCAGCAGCCCCCGGGACAGGGGATTACACGAGCAGTACTTC
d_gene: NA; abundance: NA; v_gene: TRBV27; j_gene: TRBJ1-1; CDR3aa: CASSQQGRTEAFF; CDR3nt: TGTGCCAGCAGTCAACAAGGGAGGACTGAAGCTTTCTTT
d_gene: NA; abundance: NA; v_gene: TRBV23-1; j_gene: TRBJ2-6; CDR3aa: CASSHAPPGANVLTF; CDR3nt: TGCGCCAGCAGTCATGCCCCCCCTGGGGCCAACGTCCTGACTTTC
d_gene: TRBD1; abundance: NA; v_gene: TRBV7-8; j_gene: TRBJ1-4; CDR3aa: CASSMTGTGNREKLFF; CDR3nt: TGTGCCAGCAGCATGACCGGGACAGGGAACCGTGAAAAACTGTTTTTT
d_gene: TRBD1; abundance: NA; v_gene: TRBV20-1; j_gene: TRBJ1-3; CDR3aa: CSASPRGPSGNTIYF; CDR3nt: TGCAGTGCTAGTCCCAGGGGGCCCTCTGGAAACACCATATATTTT
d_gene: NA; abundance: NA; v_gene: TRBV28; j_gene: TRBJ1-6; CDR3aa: CASAPVTYNSPLHF; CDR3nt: TGTGCCAGCGCCCCGGTGACCTATAATTCACCCCTCCACTTT
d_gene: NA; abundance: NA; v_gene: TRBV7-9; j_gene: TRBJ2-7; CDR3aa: CASSLGVRPYEQYF; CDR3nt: TGTGCCAGCAGCTTAGGTGTTAGGCCCTACGAGCAGTACTTC
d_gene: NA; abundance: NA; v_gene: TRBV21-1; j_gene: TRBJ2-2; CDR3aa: CASSKEEGGTGELFF; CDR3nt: TGTGCCAGCAGCAAAGAGGAGGGAGGCACCGGGGAGCTGTTTTTT
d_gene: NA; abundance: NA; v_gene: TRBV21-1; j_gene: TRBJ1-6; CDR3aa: CASSKNRDTRSSYNSPLHF; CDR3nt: TGTGCCAGCAGCAAAAATAGGGACACCCGGAGCTCCTATAATTCACCCCTCCACTTT
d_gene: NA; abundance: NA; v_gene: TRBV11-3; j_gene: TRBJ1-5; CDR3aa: CASLGEGNQPQHF; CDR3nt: TGTGCCAGCCTCGGGGAGGGGAATCAGCCCCAGCATTTT
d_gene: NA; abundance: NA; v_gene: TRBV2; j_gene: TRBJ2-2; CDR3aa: CANFEENTGELFF; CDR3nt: TGTGCCAACTTCGAAGAGAACACCGGGGAGCTGTTTTTT
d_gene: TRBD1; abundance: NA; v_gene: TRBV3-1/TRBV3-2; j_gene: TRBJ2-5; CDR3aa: CASSQADRGWTQETQYF; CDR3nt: TGTGCCAGCAGCCAAGCGGACAGGGGGTGGACACAAGAGACCCAGTACTTC
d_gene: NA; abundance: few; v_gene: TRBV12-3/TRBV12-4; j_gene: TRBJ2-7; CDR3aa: CASSYQNEQYF; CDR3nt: TGTGCCAGCAGTTATCAGAACGAGCAGTACTTC
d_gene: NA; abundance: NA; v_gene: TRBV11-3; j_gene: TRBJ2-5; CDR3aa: CASSLAGQAKTQYF; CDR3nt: TGTGCCAGCAGCTTAGCTGGTCAGGCAAAGACCCAGTACTTC
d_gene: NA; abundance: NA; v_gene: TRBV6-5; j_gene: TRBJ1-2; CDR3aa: CASSYALMDSNYGYTF; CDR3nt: TGTGCCAGCAGTTACGCCCTGATGGACAGTAACTATGGCTACACCTTC
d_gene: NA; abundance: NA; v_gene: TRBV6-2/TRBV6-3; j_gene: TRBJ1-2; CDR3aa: CASSFFQDYSNYGYTF; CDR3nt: TGTGCCAGCAGTTTTTTCCAGGACTACTCTAACTATGGCTACACCTTC
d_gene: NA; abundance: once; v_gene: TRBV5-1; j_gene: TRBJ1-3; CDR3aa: CASSPTQGGGNTIYF; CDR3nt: TGCGCCAGCAGCCCTACCCAGGGTGGTGGAAACACCATATATTTT
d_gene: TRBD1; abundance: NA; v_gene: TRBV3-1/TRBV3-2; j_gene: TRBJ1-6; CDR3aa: CASSLRGQGLYNSPLHF; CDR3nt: TGTGCCAGCTCATTGAGGGGACAGGGTCTCTATAATTCACCCCTCCACTTT
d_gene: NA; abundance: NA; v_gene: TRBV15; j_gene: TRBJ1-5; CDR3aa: CATSREQGSNQPQHF; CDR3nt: TGTGCCACCAGCAGAGAACAGGGTAGCAATCAGCCCCAGCATTTT
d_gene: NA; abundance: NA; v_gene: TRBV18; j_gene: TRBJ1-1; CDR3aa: CASSPFPSGAGTEAFF; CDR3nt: TGTGCCAGCTCACCATTTCCTTCAGGGGCAGGCACTGAAGCTTTCTTT
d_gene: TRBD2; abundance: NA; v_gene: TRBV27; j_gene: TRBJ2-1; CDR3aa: CASRSTSGSNNEQFF; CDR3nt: TGTGCCAGCAGGTCTACTAGCGGGAGCAACAATGAGCAGTTCTTC
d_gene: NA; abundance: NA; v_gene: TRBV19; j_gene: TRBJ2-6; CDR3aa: CASSMVGANVLTF; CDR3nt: TGTGCCAGTAGTATGGTCGGGGCCAACGTCCTGACTTTC
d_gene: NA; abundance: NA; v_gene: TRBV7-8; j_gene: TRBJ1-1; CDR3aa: CASSRGGLNTEAFF; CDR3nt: TGTGCCAGCAGCCGAGGGGGTTTGAACACTGAAGCTTTCTTT
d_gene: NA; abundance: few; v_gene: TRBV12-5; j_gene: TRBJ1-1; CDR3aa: CASGWRMNTEAFF; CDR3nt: TGTGCTAGTGGTTGGAGAATGAACACTGAAGCTTTCTTT
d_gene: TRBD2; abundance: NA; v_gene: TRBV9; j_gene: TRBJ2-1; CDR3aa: CASSVGPSGGNEQFF; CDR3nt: TGTGCCAGCAGCGTAGGTCCTAGCGGTGGCAATGAGCAGTTCTTC
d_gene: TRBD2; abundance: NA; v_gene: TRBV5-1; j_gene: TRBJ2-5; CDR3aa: CASSWTSGVQETQYF; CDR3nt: TGCGCCAGCAGCTGGACTAGCGGGGTTCAAGAGACCCAGTACTTC
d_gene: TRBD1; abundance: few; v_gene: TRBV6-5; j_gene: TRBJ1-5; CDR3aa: CASWSRDRERHF; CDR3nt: TGTGCCAGCTGGTCCCGGGACAGGGAACGGCATTTT
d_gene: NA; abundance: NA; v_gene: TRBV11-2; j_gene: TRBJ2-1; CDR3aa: CASSLDPGGDEQFF; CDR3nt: TGTGCCAGCAGCTTAGATCCGGGTGGGGACGAGCAGTTCTTC
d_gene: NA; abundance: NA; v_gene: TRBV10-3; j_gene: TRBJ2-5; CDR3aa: CAISDGQPGGQETQYF; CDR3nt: TGTGCCATCAGTGATGGGCAACCTGGGGGCCAAGAGACCCAGTACTTC
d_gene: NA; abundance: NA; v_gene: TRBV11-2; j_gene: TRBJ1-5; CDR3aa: CARVGSNQPQHF; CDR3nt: TGTGCCAGAGTAGGTAGCAATCAGCCCCAGCATTTT
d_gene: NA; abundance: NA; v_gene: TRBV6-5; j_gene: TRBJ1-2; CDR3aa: CASRADNYGYTF; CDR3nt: TGTGCCAGCAGAGCAGACAACTATGGCTACACCTTC
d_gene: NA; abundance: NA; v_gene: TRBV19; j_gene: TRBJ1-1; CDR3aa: CASKRTANLNTEAFF; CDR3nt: TGTGCCAGTAAAAGGACAGCCAATTTGAACACTGAAGCTTTCTTT
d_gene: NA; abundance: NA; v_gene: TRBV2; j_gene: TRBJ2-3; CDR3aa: CASGTFVGGTDTQYF; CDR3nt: TGTGCCAGCGGGACCTTTGTGGGGGGCACAGATACGCAGTATTTT
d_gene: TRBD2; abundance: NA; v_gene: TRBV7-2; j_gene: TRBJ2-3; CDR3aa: CASSLAHSGRVTDTQYF; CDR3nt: TGTGCCAGCAGCTTAGCGCATAGCGGGAGGGTCACAGATACGCAGTATTTT
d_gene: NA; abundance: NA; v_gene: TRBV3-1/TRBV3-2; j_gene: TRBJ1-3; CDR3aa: CASSQTVVGNTIYF; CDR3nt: TGTGCCAGCAGCCAGACGGTGGTAGGAAACACCATATATTTT
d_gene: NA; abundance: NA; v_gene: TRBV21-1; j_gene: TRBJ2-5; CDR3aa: CASSIRALHKGETQYF; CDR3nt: TGTGCCAGCAGCATTAGGGCCCTGCACAAAGGGGAGACCCAGTACTTC
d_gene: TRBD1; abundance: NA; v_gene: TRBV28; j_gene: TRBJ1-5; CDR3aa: CASRPTGTDNQPQHF; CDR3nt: TGTGCCAGCAGACCGACAGGGACAGACAATCAGCCCCAGCATTTT
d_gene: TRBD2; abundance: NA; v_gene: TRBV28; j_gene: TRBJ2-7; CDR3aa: CASTRAGGTDEQYF; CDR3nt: TGTGCCAGCACCCGAGCGGGGGGGACGGACGAGCAGTACTTC
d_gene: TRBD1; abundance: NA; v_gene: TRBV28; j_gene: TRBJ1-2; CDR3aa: CASSGGTVGGYTF; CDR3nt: TGTGCCAGCAGTGGAGGGACAGTTGGTGGCTACACCTTC
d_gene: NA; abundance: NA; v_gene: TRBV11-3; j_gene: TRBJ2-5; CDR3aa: CASSYQENQYF; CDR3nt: TGTGCCAGCAGCTATCAAGAAAACCAGTACTTC